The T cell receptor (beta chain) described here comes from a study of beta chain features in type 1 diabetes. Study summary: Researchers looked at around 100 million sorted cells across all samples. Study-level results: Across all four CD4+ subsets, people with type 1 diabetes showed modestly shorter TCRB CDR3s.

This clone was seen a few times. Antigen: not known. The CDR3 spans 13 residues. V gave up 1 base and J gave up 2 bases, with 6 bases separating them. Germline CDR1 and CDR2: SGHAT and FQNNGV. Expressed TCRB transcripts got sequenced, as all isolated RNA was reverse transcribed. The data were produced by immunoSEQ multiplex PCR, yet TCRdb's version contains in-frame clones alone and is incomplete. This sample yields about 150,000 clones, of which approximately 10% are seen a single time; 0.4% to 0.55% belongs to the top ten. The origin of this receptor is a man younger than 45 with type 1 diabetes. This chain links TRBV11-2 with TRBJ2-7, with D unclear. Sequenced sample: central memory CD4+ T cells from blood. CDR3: CASSLGPPYEQYF. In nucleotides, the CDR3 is TGTGCCAGCAGCTTAGGGCCCCCCTACGAGCAGTACTTC.